The 12 T cell receptor beta chains below come from one sample, sequenced in a study of T cell changes during pregnancy in multiple sclerosis. Repertoires were generated with immunoSEQ multiplex PCR, while TCRdb's copy carries only in-frame clones and drops some. The table has approximately 100,000 clones, roughly 92% seen once; the top ten hold around 1.2%. The sample was peripheral blood, taken in the second trimester of pregnancy. These receptors were taken from a female donor with multiple sclerosis, enrolled in a pregnancy study.

The V and J genes are TRBV7-2 and TRBJ2-1; 8 nucleotides agree with TRBD1. The junction had 5 bases not matched to a gene; V was cut back by 5 bases and J by 2 bases. This CDR3 spans 15 amino acids. CDR1 and CDR2 from the germline V gene are SGHTA and FQGNSA. The CDR3 nucleotides are TGTGCCAGCAGCCAAGGACAGGGACCCTACAATGAGCAGTTCTTC. It is translated as CASSQGQGPYNEQFF.

The chain combines TRBV19 with TRBJ2-7; TRBD1 matches 8 bases. V shed 7 bases and J 0 bases; nucleotides not matched to a gene: 5. CDR3 length: 14 residues. Looked up from germline, CDR1 is LNHDA and CDR2 is SQIVND (reference sequence). DNA for the CDR3: TGTGCCAGTACCCGGGACAGGAGCTCCTACGAGCAGTACTTC. This encodes CASTRDRSSYEQYF.

The rearrangement links TRBV27 to TRBJ1-4; D call uncertain. CDR1 and CDR2 (germline): MNHEY, SMNVEV (reference sequence). V was pared by 4 bases and J by 4 bases, with 7 bases between. CDR3 length: 13 residues. CDR3 loop: CASSSPYNEKLFF. Here the CDR3 DNA reads TGTGCCAGCAGTTCCCCCTATAATGAAAAACTGTTTTTT.

The V gene is TRBV10-3, the J gene TRBJ1-5; D unresolved. Trimming pared 0 bases from V and 7 bases from J, leaving 7 bases between. This CDR3 region has 13 residues. CDR1 and CDR2 (germline): ENHRY, SYGVKD. The CDR3 region is CAISESSGQPQHF. CDR3 bases: TGTGCCATCAGTGAGTCATCGGGACAGCCCCAGCATTTT.

This chain links TRBV6-5 with TRBJ2-7, with D possibly TRBD2 on 7 matching bases. The CDR3 is made up of 16 amino acids. CDR1 and CDR2 from the germline V gene are MNHEY and SVGAGI. V lost 0 bases and J 1 base, leaving 13 bases between the germline ends. Here the CDR3 DNA reads TGTGCCAGCAGTTACTCGAAAAGGGGGGGATCCTACGAGCAGTACTTC. This gives the protein CASSYSKRGGSYEQYF.

The J gene is TRBJ1-1, the V gene TRBV5-4, with 7 bases lining up with TRBD1. Germline CDR1 SGHNT, CDR2 YYREEE (reference sequence). With 1 base clipped from V and 7 bases from J, the junction kept 7 bases outside the gene matches. The CDR3 is made up of 14 amino acids. The CDR3 here is CASSLRNRGNEAFF. In nucleotides, the CDR3 is TGTGCCAGCAGCTTGCGGAACAGGGGAAATGAAGCTTTCTTT.

This chain links TRBV6-1 with TRBJ2-1; no reliable D call. The germline V and J ends were trimmed by 0 bases and 8 bases, with 11 bases remaining between them. In germline, CDR1 is MNHNS, CDR2 SASEGT. The CDR3 sequence is 14 residues long. CDR3 sequence (DNA): TGTGCCAGCAGTGAAGCGCCATGGTTAGATGAGCAGTTCTTC. This translates into CASSEAPWLDEQFF.

The rearrangement uses TRBV30 and TRBJ2-5; no clear D gene. Deletions cut 0 bases from V and 5 bases from J, with 10 bases between. CDR3 length equals 13 residues. Germline V gene sequence: CDR1 GTSNPN, CDR2 SVGIG (reference sequence). DNA for the CDR3: TGTGCCTGGAGTGTACGAGGTGGGGAGACCCAGTACTTC. Protein product: CAWSVRGGETQYF.

The chain recombines TRBV5-6 with TRBJ2-7, with D possibly matching TRBD2 (5 bases). This CDR3 has 13 amino acids. CDR1 and CDR2 from the germline V gene are SGHDT and YYEEEE. With 5 bases removed from V and 0 bases from J, the gap between germline ends came to 9 bases. The CDR3 loop is CASSPGSSYEQYF. The CDR3 DNA follows: TGTGCCAGCAGTCCTGGGAGCTCCTACGAGCAGTACTTC.

The V and J genes are TRBV5-1 and TRBJ2-7; D is possibly TRBD1 (5 bases). Deletions cut 2 bases from V and 6 bases from J, with 12 bases between. The germline V gene has CDR1 SGHRS and CDR2 YFSETQ. This CDR3 is built from 13 residues. CDR3: CASSLFQGAEQYF. DNA of the CDR3: TGCGCCAGCAGCTTATTCCAGGGTGCCGAGCAGTACTTC.

This chain connects TRBV6-5 to TRBJ1-1; maybe TRBD1 (5 bases). Trimming stripped 0 bases from V and 5 bases from J, with 16 bases between. Germline V gene lookup returns CDR1 MNHEY and CDR2 SVGAGI. This CDR3 is built from 16 residues. CDR3 sequence (DNA): TGTGCCAGCAGTTACTCGGGCCCCGGGGGTGGTACTGAAGCTTTCTTT. As protein: CASSYSGPGGGTEAFF.

This chain connects TRBV27 to TRBJ2-7; D remains unclear. The CDR3 is 13 residues long. Germline V gene sequence: CDR1 MNHEY, CDR2 SMNVEV (reference sequence). Trimming removed 6 bases at V and 4 bases at J, with 13 bases between. CDR3 DNA: TGTGCCAGCAGCCTCGGGTCGCGTTACGAGCAGTACTTC. It translates to CASSLGSRYEQYF.